These 15 T cell receptor beta chains originate from one sample sequenced in a study of CD8+CD57+ T cells in acquired aplastic anemia. Genomic DNA was employed as the template in profiling TCR beta VDJ and CDR3. TCRdb fed the reads into MiXCR, producing one record per CDR3 protein. The sample records under 200,000 distinct CDR3 sequences, more than 45% being singletons. The authors sequenced patients whose flow cytometry had shown CD8+CD57+ cell expansion. The sequencing sample was made of sorted CD4+, CD8+, or CD8+CD57+ T cells (not recorded which) from PBMCs. The receptor source for this set is a human donor with aplastic anemia.

This rearrangement joins TRBV2 to TRBJ1-1; D is unclear. CDR3 length equals 13 residues. Trimming pared 6 bases from V and 8 bases from J, leaving 16 bases between. Per germline, CDR1 SNHLY and CDR2 FYNNEI. The CDR3 protein is CASSLVGPAEAFF. CDR3 bases: TGTGCCAGCAGCTTAGTAGGTCCGGCAGAAGCTTTCTTT.

The rearrangement uses TRBV7-3 and TRBJ1-1, with D possibly matching TRBD1 (6 bases). Trimming stripped 5 bases from V and 1 base from J, with 23 bases between. CDR1 and CDR2 (germline): SGHTA, FQGTGA. The CDR3 has 18 residues. CDR3 nucleotide sequence: TGTGCCAGCAGCCCTAATGGGTGGCAGGGGCTCGGGAACACTGAAGCTTTCTTT. This gives the protein CASSPNGWQGLGNTEAFF.

A remark on this clonotype: Given the absence of the conserved phenylalanine or tryptophan at the CDR3 end, a read error is likely. The DNA is omitted, as the CDR3 cannot be located on it reliably, and the CDR3 follows TCRdb's listing. This chain joins TRBV2 and TRBJ2-7. The germline gives CDR1 SNHLY, CDR2 FYNNEI. The CDR3 comprises 8 residues, both ends counted. The CDR3 sequence is CASSLREA.

This clonotype was seen once. One base away lies a much larger clone, so this may be a sequencing read error. The rearrangement joins TRBV7-9 to TRBJ1-3; D is unclear. Per the germline V gene, CDR1 is SEHNR and CDR2 is FQNEAQ (reference sequence). V was clipped by 7 bases and J by 0 bases, with 13 bases between them. This CDR3 is 15 amino acids long. DNA for the CDR3: TGTGCCAGCAACCCCTCTTTGGGCTCTGGAAACACCATATATTTT. Its protein is CASNPSLGSGNTIYF. Together with reference TRBV7-9 and TRBJ1-3, the CDR3 gives the full variable domain: DTGVSQNPRHKITKRGQNVTFRCDPISEHNRLYWYRQTLGQGPEFLTYFQNEAQLEKSRLLSDRFSAERPKGSFSTLEIQRTEQGDSAMYLCASNPSLGSGNTIYFGEGSWLTVV.

The sample holds many counts of this clonotype. The V call is TRBV4-3, the J call TRBJ1-1; 7 bases are a match to TRBD1. This CDR3 region has 12 residues. Trimming at V came to 1 base and at J to 10 bases, leaving 3 bases not matched to a gene. Germline CDR1 and CDR2: LGHNA and YSLEER. In DNA form, the CDR3 reads TGCGCCAGCAGCCAAGCTGACAGGGCAGCTTTCTTT. It encodes CASSQADRAAFF.

The chain couples TRBV6-1 to TRBJ2-3; 13 nucleotides match TRBD2. Trimming removed 2 bases from V and 5 bases from J; junction bases left unmatched: 7. The CDR3 is 17 amino acids. The germline gives CDR1 MNHNS, CDR2 SASEGT. This chain's CDR3 is CASSETSGRAGKDTQYF. The DNA of the CDR3 is TGTGCCAGCAGTGAAACTAGCGGGAGGGCCGGGAAAGATACGCAGTATTTT.

This clonotype was counted between two and nine times. This sequence joins TRBV7-9 and TRBJ2-7; D is perhaps TRBD2 (6 bases). This CDR3 has 13 amino acids. CDR1 is SEHNR and CDR2 is FQNEAQ in the germline V gene (reference sequence). Trimming shortened V by 11 bases and J by 1 base, and 15 bases separated the two germline ends. CDR3 coding DNA: TGTGCCTCCGGGACTTTCGTTTCCTACGAGCAGTACTTC. Its protein product is CASGTFVSYEQYF.

The chain has TRBV7-2 and TRBJ1-3; perhaps TRBD1 as D (5 bases). Germline CDR1 SGHTA, CDR2 FQGNSA. With 5 bases removed from V and 2 bases from J, the gap between germline ends came to 10 bases. The CDR3 covers 14 residues. CDR3 residues: CASSLLGAGNTIYF. DNA of the CDR3: TGTGCCAGCAGCCTTCTGGGGGCTGGAAACACCATATATTTT.

This clonotype was seen repeatedly, ten times or more. For the CDR3, the DNA is TGTGCCAGTAGTATGAGCGGGCGCGGGACAGATACGCAGTATTTT. Translating it yields CASSMSGRGTDTQYF. This chain connects TRBV19 to TRBJ2-3; perhaps TRBD2 as D (6 bases). With 3 bases removed from V and 3 bases from J, the gap between germline ends came to 13 bases. This CDR3 has 15 residues. Germline V gene data show CDR1 as LNHDA and CDR2 as SQIVND (reference sequence).

Only a few counts were recorded for this clonotype. It may be a read error: a sequence one base away is much more abundant. The V call is TRBV7-9, the J call TRBJ1-2; 9 positions match TRBD1. Trimming removed 1 base from V and 8 bases from J; junction bases left unmatched: 8. The germline gives CDR1 SEHNR, CDR2 FQNEAQ (reference sequence). The CDR3 consists of 15 residues. The chain's CDR3 is CASSLGRTGAGGYTF. The CDR3 coding sequence is TGTGCCAGCAGCTTAGGGCGGACAGGGGCTGGCGGCTACACCTTC.

This clonotype was recorded at least ten times. The V call is TRBV9, the J call TRBJ2-1, with a possible D match to TRBD2 (5 bases). There are 14 residues in the CDR3. Germline V gene data show CDR1 as SGDLS and CDR2 as YYNGEE. Trimming pared 3 bases from V and 7 bases from J, leaving 14 bases between. The CDR3 reads CASSALGDANEQFF. DNA of the CDR3: TGTGCCAGCAGCGCCTTGGGAGACGCGAATGAGCAGTTCTTC.

The V call is TRBV20-1, the J call TRBJ2-7; D not resolved. Germline V CDR1 and CDR2: DFQATT, SNEGSKA (reference sequence). Trimming removed 1 base at V and 4 bases at J, with 8 bases between. This CDR3 spans 12 amino acids. The CDR3: CSARGPGYEQYF. CDR3 DNA: TGCAGTGCTAGAGGTCCCGGTTACGAGCAGTACTTC.

This clonotype was seen many times. This chain joins TRBV5-8 and TRBJ2-7; TRBD1 matches 7 bases. The ends lost 4 bases at V and 6 bases at J; junction bases unmatched: 7. This CDR3 has 13 residues. Germline CDR1 reads SGHTS; CDR2 reads YDEGEE. The CDR3 loop is CASSPDRDGEQYF. The CDR3 region has the DNA TGTGCCAGCAGCCCCGACAGGGACGGCGAGCAGTACTTC.

This chain joins TRBV29-1 and TRBJ1-2; a possible D gene is TRBD1 (5 bases). This CDR3 is 13 amino acids long. The V end was cut by 2 bases, the J end by 5 bases, with 12 bases between. Per the germline V gene, CDR1 is SQVTM and CDR2 is ANQGSEA. CDR3 DNA: TGCAGCGTTGAATCAGGAGGGGTTTATGGCTACACCTTC. This codes for CSVESGGVYGYTF. Drawing the rest from reference TRBV29-1 and TRBJ1-2, the complete variable domain is SAVISQKPSRDICQRGTSLTIQCQVDSQVTMMFWYRQQPGQSLTLIATANQGSEATYESGFVIDKFPISRPNLTFSTLTVSNMSPEDSSIYLCSVESGGVYGYTFGSGTRLTVV.

This clonotype has only a few counts. The chain carries TRBV24-1 and TRBJ2-3, with 11 bases lining up with TRBD1. There are 16 residues in the CDR3. Per germline, CDR1 KGHDR and CDR2 SFDVKD. V lost 4 bases, J lost 4 bases, and 6 bases stayed unmatched. This CDR3 is CATSDAGQGGADTQYF. The CDR3 coding sequence is TGTGCCACCAGTGACGCGGGACAGGGGGGAGCAGATACGCAGTATTTT.